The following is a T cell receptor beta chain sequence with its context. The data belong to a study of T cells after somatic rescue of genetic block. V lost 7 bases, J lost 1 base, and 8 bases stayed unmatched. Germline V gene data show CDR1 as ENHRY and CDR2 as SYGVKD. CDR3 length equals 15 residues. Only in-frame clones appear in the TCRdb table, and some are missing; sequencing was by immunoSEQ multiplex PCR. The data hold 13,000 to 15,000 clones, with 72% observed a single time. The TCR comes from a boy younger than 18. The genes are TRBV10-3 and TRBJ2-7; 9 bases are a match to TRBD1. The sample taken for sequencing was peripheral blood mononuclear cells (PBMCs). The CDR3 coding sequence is TGTGCCATCACCAGGACAGGGGACGGGTCCTACGAGCAGTACTTC. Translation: CAITRTGDGSYEQYF.